The 24 T cell receptor beta chains below were found in one sample sequenced in a study of identical twins. TCRdb independently ran MiXCR on the 5' RACE reads; one entry per CDR3 protein. The repertoire holds fewer than 500,000 distinct CDR3 sequences, with 13% to 15% as singletons. The same data also went into a second study, on yellow fever vaccine responses in identical twins.

Sequenced: CD4+ T cells sorted from blood. Receptor source: a woman between 18 and 29 years old in good health.

This clonotype turned up a few times. The CDR3 loop is CASRVQRVGYEQYF. The CDR3 DNA reads as TGTGCCAGCAGAGTACAGCGTGTCGGGTACGAGCAGTACTTC. The J gene is TRBJ2-7, the V gene TRBV6-1; no definite D call. This CDR3 contains 14 residues. V was clipped by 6 bases and J by 4 bases, with 16 bases between them. Germline V gene lookup returns CDR1 MNHNS and CDR2 SASEGT.

This clonotype was observed a few times. In nucleotides, the CDR3 is TGCGCCAGCAGCTTGTTACCAGCGGGGGGGCCCACAGATACGCAGTATTTT. Translating gives CASSLLPAGGPTDTQYF. J is TRBJ2-3 and V is TRBV5-1; 10 bases fit TRBD2. The trim removed 1 base at V and 2 bases at J, leaving 7 bases unmatched. CDR3 length equals 17 residues. Germline CDR1 and CDR2: SGHRS and YFSETQ.

This clonotype has at least ten counts. The gene calls are TRBV7-9 and TRBJ1-5, with 7 nucleotides matching TRBD1. The CDR3 loop spans 15 amino acids. Germline V gene sequence: CDR1 SEHNR, CDR2 FQNEAQ (reference sequence). V shed 4 bases and J 6 bases; nucleotides not matched to a gene: 9. The CDR3 DNA reads as TGTGCCAGCAGCTCGGACAGGTCCTATGGTCAGCCCCAGCATTTT. Translated: CASSSDRSYGQPQHF.

The chain combines TRBV6-2 or TRBV6-3 with TRBJ2-7, with D perhaps TRBD2 (6 bases). The germline V and J ends were trimmed by 5 bases and 0 bases, with 11 bases remaining between them. The germline gives CDR1 MNHEY, CDR2 SVGEGT. The CDR3 consists of 14 residues. The CDR3 protein is CASSTGLSSYEQYF. The CDR3 DNA is TGTGCCAGCAGTACCGGACTAAGCTCCTACGAGCAGTACTTC.

This clonotype was observed a few times. V is TRBV29-1 and J is TRBJ1-1, with unresolved D. From germline, CDR1 is SQVTM and CDR2 ANQGSEA. Trimming removed 6 bases from V and 6 bases from J, with 17 bases in between. The length of the CDR3 is 13 residues. The DNA of the CDR3 is TGCAGCGTCGCCCGTGGCTCTGCCGCTGAAGCTTTCTTT. The encoded protein is CSVARGSAAEAFF.

The sample holds a few counts of this clonotype. The J gene is TRBJ2-2, the V gene TRBV4-3, with D maybe TRBD2 (7 bases). Germline values: CDR1 LGHNA, CDR2 YSLEER. This CDR3 contains 17 residues. Trimming cost V 4 bases and J 0 bases, with 15 bases left between them. The CDR3 DNA reads TGCGCCAGCAGCCGCGGGGGCGGGTCCACGAACACCGGGGAGCTGTTTTTT. This translates into CASSRGGGSTNTGELFF.

This clonotype was picked up many times. The V call is TRBV11-2, the J call TRBJ2-1, with a weak D call TRBD1 (5 bases). The CDR3 runs 15 residues. Per germline, CDR1 SGHAT and CDR2 FQNNGV. Trimming took off 1 base at V and 2 bases at J, with 9 bases between the two ends. The CDR3 here is CASSLAGLAYNEQFF. CDR3 nucleotide sequence: TGTGCCAGCAGCTTAGCAGGGTTGGCCTACAATGAGCAGTTCTTC.

This clonotype was observed a handful of times. The chain links TRBV5-6 to TRBJ2-7; D call uncertain. The CDR3 runs 11 residues. The germline V gene encodes CDR1 SGHDT and CDR2 YYEEEE. Trimming took 4 bases from V and 3 from J, leaving 5 bases between them. Here the CDR3 reads CASSRVYEQYF. In nucleotides, the CDR3 is TGTGCCAGCAGCCGCGTCTACGAGCAGTACTTC.

The genes are TRBV6-2 or TRBV6-3 and TRBJ2-5; D call uncertain. Germline CDR1 and CDR2: MNHEY and SVGEGT. V was pared by 8 bases and J by 1 base, with 14 bases between. The CDR3 covers 14 residues. CDR3 region: CASREQAAQETQYF. The CDR3 nucleotides read TGTGCCAGCCGCGAGCAGGCTGCCCAAGAGACCCAGTACTTC.

This clonotype showed up just a few times. DNA for the CDR3: TGTGCCAGCAGGGAGGAGCGGCTATCCTACAATGAGCAGTTCTTC. Encoded protein: CASREERLSYNEQFF. The chain has TRBV25-1 and TRBJ2-1; D possibly corresponds to TRBD2 (5 bases). Germline V gives CDR1 MGHDK, CDR2 SYGVNS. Trimming took off 6 bases at V and 1 base at J, with 13 bases between the two ends. This CDR3 region has 15 residues.

The gene calls are TRBV28 and TRBJ2-1; 9 bases are shared with TRBD2. CDR1 MDHEN and CDR2 SYDVKM come from the germline V gene. This CDR3 contains 16 residues. V gave up 7 bases and J gave up 5 bases; unmatched junction bases: 12. CDR3 sequence reads: CASTTNWIAGDNEQFF. The CDR3 DNA reads as TGTGCCAGCACAACGAATTGGATAGCGGGGGACAATGAGCAGTTCTTC.

This clonotype showed up just a few times. The chain carries TRBV7-2 and TRBJ2-7, with D unresolved. Trimming took 1 base from V and 2 from J, leaving 9 bases between them. The CDR3 spans 14 residues. Germline CDR1 reads SGHTA; CDR2 reads FQGNSA. The CDR3 is CASSLERVAYEQYF. CDR3 sequence (DNA): TGTGCCAGCAGCTTAGAAAGGGTCGCCTACGAGCAGTACTTC.

This clonotype was recorded at least ten times. The chain carries TRBV29-1 and TRBJ2-5, with a possible D match to TRBD2 (6 bases). The CDR3 covers 15 residues. Germline values: CDR1 SQVTM, CDR2 ANQGSEA. Trimming removed 2 bases at V and 1 base at J, with 14 bases between. This CDR3 is CSVETGRGGQETQYF. The CDR3 DNA sequence: TGCAGCGTTGAAACTGGACGGGGAGGCCAAGAGACCCAGTACTTC.

The sample holds a few counts of this clonotype. The chain joins TRBV27 to TRBJ1-2, with a tentative D call TRBD1 (6 bases). Deletions cut 4 bases from V and 8 bases from J, with 11 bases between. CDR3 length equals 12 residues. Germline V lookup: CDR1 MNHEY, CDR2 SMNVEV (reference sequence). The CDR3 coding sequence is TGTGCCAGCAGTTCCGGGGGCGGCGGCTACACCTTC. It encodes CASSSGGGGYTF.

The chain couples TRBV5-1 to TRBJ2-3, with 11 bases identical to TRBD2. This CDR3 comprises 16 residues. Germline V CDR1 and CDR2: SGHRS, YFSETQ. V dropped 0 bases and J dropped 5; count of bases not matched to a gene: 5. CDR3 in DNA: TGCGCCAGCAGCTTGGAGCTAGCGGGAGGAGGAGATACGCAGTATTTT. Encoded protein: CASSLELAGGGDTQYF.

This chain connects TRBV7-2 to TRBJ2-7; tentative D call: TRBD2 (6 bases). The germline V gene encodes CDR1 SGHTA and CDR2 FQGNSA. The V end lost 2 bases, the J end lost 4 bases, and 12 bases lay between the germline ends. The length of the CDR3 is 14 residues. CDR3 in DNA: TGTGCCAGCAGCTTATTTCACGGGAGTTACGAGCAGTACTTC. Its translation is CASSLFHGSYEQYF.

The table lists this clonotype with many counts. The V gene is TRBV12-3 or TRBV12-4, the J gene TRBJ2-7; D is uncertain. Trimming took off 3 bases at V and 1 base at J, with 7 bases between the two ends. The CDR3 is made up of 13 amino acids. The CDR3 region is CASSLQLSYEQYF. The CDR3 coding sequence is TGTGCCAGCAGTTTGCAGTTGTCCTACGAGCAGTACTTC.

V and J are TRBV24-1 and TRBJ2-2; 15 nucleotides match TRBD2. The germline gives CDR1 KGHDR, CDR2 SFDVKD. The ends lost 12 bases at V and 2 bases at J; junction bases unmatched: 12. The CDR3 length is 18 residues. The CDR3 DNA sequence: TGTGCCTTCAGTTTCTCGGGACTAGCGGGGGGCAACACCGGGGAGCTGTTTTTT. As protein: CAFSFSGLAGGNTGELFF.

In this sample, this clonotype turned up a few times. This sequence joins TRBV6-1 and TRBJ2-5; D possibly matches TRBD1 or TRBD2 (5 bases each). This CDR3 has 15 amino acids. Germline V gene sequence: CDR1 MNHNS, CDR2 SASEGT. V lost 6 bases to trimming and J lost 0 bases, with 14 bases between them. CDR3 sequence (DNA): TGTGCCAGCAGGGCCACCGGGACCAACCAAGAGACCCAGTACTTC. Translated, it gives CASRATGTNQETQYF.

The rearrangement links TRBV3-1 to TRBJ2-2; D is unclear. In germline, CDR1 is LGHDT, CDR2 YNNKEL (reference sequence). The CDR3 totals 13 residues. V was clipped by 4 bases and J by 2 bases, with 5 bases between them. The CDR3 sequence is CASSPINTGELFF. DNA of the CDR3: TGTGCCAGCAGCCCTATAAACACCGGGGAGCTGTTTTTT. The whole variable domain, filled in from reference TRBV3-1 and TRBJ2-2, reads DTAVSQTPKYLVTQMGNDKSIKCEQNLGHDTMYWYKQDSKKFLKIMFSYNNKELIINETVPNRFSPKSPDKAHLNLHINSLELGDSAVYFCASSPINTGELFFGEGSRLTVL.

The CDR3 region has the DNA TGTGCCAGCAGTTATAGGGCACTATCGGCTTCACCCCTCCACTTT. Translating gives CASSYRALSASPLHF. The V and J genes are TRBV6-2 or TRBV6-3 and TRBJ1-6; D uncertain. Germline V CDR1 and CDR2: MNHEY, SVGEGT. Trimming left V 3 bases short and J 9 bases short, with 15 bases between. The CDR3 is made up of 15 amino acids.

The chain is built from TRBV5-1 and TRBJ2-5, with D tentatively TRBD1 or TRBD2 (5 bases each). The CDR3 has 14 amino acids. CDR1 and CDR2 from the germline V gene are SGHRS and YFSETQ. With 1 base removed from V and 5 bases from J, the gap between germline ends came to 12 bases. DNA for the CDR3: TGCGCCAGCAGCTTGCTCGGGGCTGGGGAGACCCAGTACTTC. Encoded protein: CASSLLGAGETQYF.

This clonotype has just a few counts. The rearrangement joins TRBV20-1 to TRBJ2-1, with 10 bases that match TRBD2. Germline V lookup: CDR1 DFQATT, CDR2 SNEGSKA (reference sequence). Trimming cost V 5 bases and J 4 bases; bases outside gene matches: 5. The CDR3 runs to 14 residues. Here the CDR3 DNA reads TGCAGTGCTGCCGGACTAGCGGTATACAATGAGCAGTTCTTC. Translated: CSAAGLAVYNEQFF.

The chain employs TRBV18 and TRBJ2-3; D is perhaps TRBD2 (6 bases). The CDR3 runs to 16 residues. Looked up from germline, CDR1 is KGHSH and CDR2 is LQKENI. V lost 2 bases and J lost 5, with 17 bases in between. The CDR3 spells CASSPSASAEGDTQYF. CDR3 DNA: TGTGCCAGCTCACCATCCGCTAGCGCCGAGGGAGATACGCAGTATTTT. Looking up the rest from reference TRBV18 and TRBJ2-3 gives the full variable domain: NAGVMQNPRHLVRRRGQEARLRCSPMKGHSHVYWYRQLPEEGLKFMVYLQKENIIDESGMPKERFSAEFPKEGPSILRIQQVVRGDSAAYFCASSPSASAEGDTQYFGPGTRLTVL.